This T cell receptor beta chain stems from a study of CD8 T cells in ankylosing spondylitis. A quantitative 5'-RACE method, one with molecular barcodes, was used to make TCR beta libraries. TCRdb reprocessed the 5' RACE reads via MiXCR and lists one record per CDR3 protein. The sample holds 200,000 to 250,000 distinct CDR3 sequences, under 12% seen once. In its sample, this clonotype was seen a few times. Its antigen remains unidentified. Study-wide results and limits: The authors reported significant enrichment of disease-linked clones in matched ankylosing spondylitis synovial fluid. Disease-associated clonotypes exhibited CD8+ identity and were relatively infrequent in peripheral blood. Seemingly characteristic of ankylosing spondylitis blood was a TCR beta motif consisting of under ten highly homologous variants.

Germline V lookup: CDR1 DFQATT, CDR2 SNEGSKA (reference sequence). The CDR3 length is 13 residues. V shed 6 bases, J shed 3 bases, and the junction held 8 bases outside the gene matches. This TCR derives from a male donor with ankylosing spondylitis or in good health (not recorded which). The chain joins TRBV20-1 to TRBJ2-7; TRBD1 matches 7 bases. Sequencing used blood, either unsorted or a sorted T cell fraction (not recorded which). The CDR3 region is CSASDRASYEQYF. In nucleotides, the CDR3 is TGCAGTGCGAGCGACAGGGCCAGCTACGAGCAGTACTTC.